The present TCR beta chain was sequenced within a study of breast tumors, draining lymph nodes, adjacent tissues. Study-wide findings and caveats: Luminal-like breast cancer showed significantly greater tumor-nontumor repertoire similarity than basal-like breast cancer did. Tumor T cell lymph node origin was a supported hypothesis, not proven.

The lymph nodes were axillary draining lymph nodes from breast cancer patients. Using its own MiXCR run on the multiplex PCR reads, TCRdb lists one record per CDR3 protein. The sample yields 200,000 to 250,000 distinct CDR3 sequences, around 34% seen once. This clonotype occurred many times. Its antigen is unknown. V was cut by 0 bases and J by 2 bases, with 10 bases left in between. The CDR3 loop spans 15 amino acids. Germline CDR1 is SGDLS and CDR2 is YYNGEE. The sequenced sample was axillary lymph node tissue. This clonotype was obtained from a female donor with breast cancer. Some clones in this sample may be carry-over from other donors' samples. V is TRBV9 and J is TRBJ2-3; D remains unclear. The CDR3 region is CASSVVGWFTDTQYF. CDR3 coding DNA: TGTGCCAGCAGCGTAGTAGGGTGGTTCACAGATACGCAGTATTTT. Variable domain in full (rest from reference TRBV9 and TRBJ2-3): DSGVTQTPKHLITATGQRVTLRCSPRSGDLSVYWYQQSLDQGLQFLIQYYNGEERAKGNILERFSAQQFPDLHSELNLSSLELGDSALYFCASSVVGWFTDTQYFGPGTRLTVL.